Each of the 3 T cell receptor beta chains below was sequenced from the same sample in a study of T cells after yellow fever vaccination. TCRdb reanalysed the 5' RACE reads using MiXCR and keeps one entry per CDR3 protein. The table records approximately 600,000 distinct CDR3 sequences, roughly 12% of them present only once. Sample: PBMCs, taken on the day of the yellow fever booster vaccination. These receptors came from a man aged 30 to 45 who received the YFV17D yellow fever vaccine.

This clonotype was observed a few times. The V and J genes are TRBV6-2 or TRBV6-3 and TRBJ2-2; tentative D call: TRBD2 (5 bases). The germline V gene has CDR1 MNHEY and CDR2 SVGEGT. The length of the CDR3 is 13 residues. Trimming pared 4 bases from V and 7 bases from J, leaving 10 bases between. The CDR3 DNA sequence: TGTGCCAGCAGTTTCGTGAGCGGCGGGGAGCTGTTTTTT. The encoded protein is CASSFVSGGELFF.

The CDR3 is CASSLELAGAKNIQYF. The DNA for the CDR3 is TGTGCCAGCAGCTTAGAACTAGCGGGAGCCAAAAACATTCAGTACTTC. The rearrangement links TRBV7-2 to TRBJ2-4; 9 bases fit TRBD2. Germline CDR1 reads SGHTA; CDR2 reads FQGNSA. Germline trimming cut 1 base from V and 0 bases from J; bases unmatched to any gene: 1. The CDR3 has 16 residues.

This clonotype has ten or more counts. In nucleotides, the CDR3 is TGTGCCAGCAGCTTAGCGTTTACGGGCAACTATGGCTACACCTTC. Its translation: CASSLAFTGNYGYTF. The chain has TRBV7-2 and TRBJ1-2; D remains ambiguous. The CDR3 is 15 residues long. V was clipped by 0 bases and J by 2 bases, with 10 bases between them. CDR1 and CDR2 from the germline V gene are SGHTA and FQGNSA.